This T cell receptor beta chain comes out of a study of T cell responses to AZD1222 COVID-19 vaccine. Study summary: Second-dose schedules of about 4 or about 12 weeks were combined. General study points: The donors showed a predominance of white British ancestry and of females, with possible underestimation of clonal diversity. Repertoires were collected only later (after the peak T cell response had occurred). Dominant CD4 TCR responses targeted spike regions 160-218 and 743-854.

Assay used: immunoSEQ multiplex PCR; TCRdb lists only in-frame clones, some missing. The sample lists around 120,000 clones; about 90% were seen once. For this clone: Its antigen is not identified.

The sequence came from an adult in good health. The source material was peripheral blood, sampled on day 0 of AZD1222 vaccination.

The CDR3 sequence: CSARGNTEAFF. The CDR3 region has the DNA TGCAGTGCCAGGGGGAACACTGAAGCTTTCTTT. The genes are TRBV20-1 and TRBJ1-1, with D possibly being TRBD1 (6 bases). CDR3 length equals 11 residues. The V gene lost 6 bases and the J gene lost 1 base, with 6 bases spanning the gap. CDR1 is DFQATT, CDR2 SNEGSKA, per germline (reference sequence).